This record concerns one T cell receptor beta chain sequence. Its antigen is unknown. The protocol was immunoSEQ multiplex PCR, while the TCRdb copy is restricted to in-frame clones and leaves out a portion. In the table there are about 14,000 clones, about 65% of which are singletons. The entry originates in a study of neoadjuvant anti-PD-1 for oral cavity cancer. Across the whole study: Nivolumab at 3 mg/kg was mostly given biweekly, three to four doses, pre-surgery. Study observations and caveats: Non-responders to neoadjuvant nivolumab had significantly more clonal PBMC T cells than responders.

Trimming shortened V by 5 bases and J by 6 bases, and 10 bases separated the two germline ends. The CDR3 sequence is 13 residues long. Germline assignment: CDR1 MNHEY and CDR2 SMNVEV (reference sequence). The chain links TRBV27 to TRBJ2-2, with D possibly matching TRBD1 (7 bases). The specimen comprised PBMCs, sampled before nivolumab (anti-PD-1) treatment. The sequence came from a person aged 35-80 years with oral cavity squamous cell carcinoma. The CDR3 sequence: CASSTRGAGELFF. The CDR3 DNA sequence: TGTGCCAGCAGTACCAGGGGGGCCGGGGAGCTGTTTTTT.